What follows are 8 T cell receptor beta chains derived from one specimen sequenced in a study of cytomegalovirus exposure and HLA in healthy donors. Profiling relied on immunoSEQ multiplex PCR, and the TCRdb table lists in-frame clones only, not all of them. Of roughly 70,000 clones listed, roughly 90% are singletons. The sequenced material came from PBMCs. These receptors were obtained from a woman aged 18-30 years in good health and CMV-seropositive.

CDR3 in amino acids: CASSLIDRKETQYF. In nucleotides, the CDR3 is TGTGCCAGCAGCTTAATTGACAGAAAAGAGACCCAGTACTTC. The chain employs TRBV7-9 and TRBJ2-5, with D maybe TRBD1 (5 bases). CDR3 length: 14 residues. Germline V lookup: CDR1 SEHNR, CDR2 FQNEAQ (reference sequence). V was clipped by 2 bases and J by 3 bases, with 10 bases between them.

This chain connects TRBV5-1 to TRBJ1-3, with TRBD1 matching 7 bases. CDR3 length equals 16 residues. Germline CDR1 reads SGHRS; CDR2 reads YFSETQ. With 2 bases clipped from V and 0 bases from J, the junction kept 5 bases outside the gene matches. The CDR3 DNA is TGCGCCAGCAGCTTACAACCAGGGGGCTCTGGAAACACCATATATTTT. Translated: CASSLQPGGSGNTIYF.

V is TRBV28 and J is TRBJ2-2, with D maybe TRBD1 (5 bases). CDR1 and CDR2 from the germline V gene are MDHEN and SYDVKM. CDR3 length: 17 residues. The V gene lost 7 bases and the J gene lost 1 base, with 19 bases spanning the gap. For the CDR3, the DNA is TGTGCCAGCACCCAATTAGCAGGGCTTAGGAACACCGGGGAGCTGTTTTTT. Translation gives CASTQLAGLRNTGELFF.

The J gene is TRBJ2-1, the V gene TRBV6-5, with a possible D match to TRBD2 (5 bases). V was shortened by 6 bases and J by 6 bases, with 9 bases between the two germline ends. CDR3 size: 12 residues. Germline-derived CDR1 and CDR2 are MNHEY and SVGAGI. This chain's CDR3 is CASRKSGNEQFF. The CDR3 DNA is TGTGCCAGCAGGAAAAGCGGCAATGAGCAGTTCTTC.

The V gene is TRBV7-9, the J gene TRBJ1-2; 7 bases align to TRBD1. With 3 bases clipped from V and 8 bases from J, the junction kept 12 bases outside the gene matches. The CDR3 extends over 15 amino acids. Germline-derived CDR1 and CDR2 are SEHNR and FQNEAQ (reference sequence). The CDR3 DNA is TGTGCCAGCAGCTTTCACCGGGACAGCCTTTGGGGCTACACCTTC. Translation gives CASSFHRDSLWGYTF.

The chain has TRBV11-3 and TRBJ2-7; TRBD1 agrees at 7 bases. V was pared by 5 bases and J by 5 bases, with 9 bases of the junction left unmatched. This CDR3 is 14 amino acids long. Per germline, CDR1 SGHNT and CDR2 YENEEA. For the CDR3, the DNA is TGTGCCAGCAGCATCGACAGGGACCCCAACGAGCAGTACTTC. This gives the protein CASSIDRDPNEQYF. The full variable domain, rest sourced from reference TRBV11-3 and TRBJ2-7, is EAGVVQSPRYKIIEKKQPVAFWCNPISGHNTLYWYLQNLGQGPELLIRYENEEAVDDSQLPKDRFSAERLKGVDSTLKIQPAELGDSAVYLCASSIDRDPNEQYFGPGTRLTVT.

Of note for this clone: Within the sample, other DNA sequences also encode this same CDR3. The genes are TRBV2 and TRBJ2-5, with 10 nucleotides matching TRBD1. V shed 6 bases, J shed 4 bases, and the junction held 8 bases outside the gene matches. The CDR3 extends over 15 amino acids. The germline CDR1 and CDR2 sequences are SNHLY and FYNNEI. CDR3 bases: TGTGCCAGCAGACCGAGACAGGGGGCGCGAGAGACCCAGTACTTC. Its translation: CASRPRQGARETQYF.

V and J are TRBV5-6 and TRBJ2-6; D is unresolved. The germline CDR1 and CDR2 sequences are SGHDT and YYEEEE. The CDR3 has 15 amino acids. Trimming cost V 0 bases and J 4 bases, with 8 bases left between them. The CDR3 loop is CASSLGATGANVLTF. In DNA, the CDR3 is TGTGCCAGCAGCTTGGGGGCCACCGGGGCCAACGTCCTGACTTTC.